The sequence of this T cell receptor beta chain was determined in a study of T cell responses to AZD1222 COVID-19 vaccine (dated by TCRdb to the early 2020s). About the investigation overall: AZD1222 recipients given second doses at about 4 weeks or at about 12 weeks were pooled, since spike-specific TCR depth and breadth were not found to differ between the two schedules. TCR sequencing was performed for about 250 trial participants, of whom about 200 were given two doses of AZD1222 and some 26 were given two doses of MenACWY control vaccine. Enrollment into the trials was organized by age into subgroups of 18-55, 56-69 and 70-plus years, and those subgroups contained around 150, 28 and 57 TCR-sequenced participants, respectively. What the work shows at the level of the full study, not this receptor alone: Because no day 14 peak-response samples were available, the repertoires could be characterized only after the peak T cell response. Conclusions about previously exposed vaccinees are limited because only a handful of AZD1222 recipients were SARS-CoV-2 seropositive at baseline. Reportedly, almost half of the unique spike-specific TCRs recognized epitopes lying outside the regions that are mutated in the B.1.351 and B.1.1.7 variants. Participants were mostly white British and included more females than males, and it was suggested by the authors that clonal diversity may have been underestimated. CD4 TCRs associated with the vaccine covered the entire spike protein, and the dominant responses were in regions 160-218 and 743-854. The 56-69-year group was small, and its depth increase did not reach significance, likely because of low power. A significant rise in spike-specific TCR breadth and depth was observed after two AZD1222 doses relative to day 0 and relative to MenACWY recipients.

From the germline V gene (reference sequence), CDR1 is LNHNV and CDR2 is YYDKDF. Trimming removed 1 base from V and 5 bases from J, leaving 27 bases between the germline ends. The CDR3 contains 20 residues, cysteine and phenylalanine counted. CDR3 DNA is the only sequence kept; it has 60 bases, read in frame from the first base. The CDR3 regions of human TCRbeta chains were analyzed by immunosequencing. Under the source paper's analysis protocol: TCRs in the repertoires were matched against a reference library of SARS-CoV-2-specific TCRs that had been generated with the MIRA antigen-specificity platform. Breadth was defined as the fraction of unique TCRs that were SARS-CoV-2-associated. Depth was defined as the fraction of total T cells that were SARS-CoV-2-associated. Using the MIRA data, every spike-specific TCR was mapped to the spike region that the TCR reacted to and assigned to either a CD4 or a CD8 class. Log10-transformed breadth and depth values were compared by one-way ANOVA with Sidak's multiple comparisons tests. TCRdb limited this immuneACCESS table to in-frame rearrangements with V and J called. A share of clones is missing; checked studies link under half to unresolved V genes, and the rest is unexplained. V, J and clone size are those of that table, while D and trimming were read from the DNA. The sample yields about 92,000 clones; about 89% were counted once. The top ten clones comprise 7.5% of the sample.

To note about this clone: The antigen it recognizes is unknown. Nothing much larger sits one base from this clone, and base qualities are not available.

The label giving this sample's time point can be read as: baseline before first vaccination. Samples from vaccinated people were obtained from the UK trials COV001 and COV002, which included a single-blind randomized controlled phase 2/3 trial of AZD1222 (ChAdOx1 nCoV-19) in healthy adults. For TCRbeta chain sequencing, PBMC samples from trial participants were taken at day 0 and at day 28 after the second dose. The sequence is built from TRBV15 and TRBJ1-5, and the D gene may be TRBD1, 6 bases matching. The material sequenced was peripheral blood, taken on day 0 of AZD1222 vaccination. The TCR originated in an adult in good health. The CDR3 in this case is CATSRGPRQVSKTWDQPQHF. Read as DNA, the sequence is TGTGCCACCAGCAGAGGACCCCGACAGGTTTCTAAAACTTGGGATCAGCCCCAGCATTTT.